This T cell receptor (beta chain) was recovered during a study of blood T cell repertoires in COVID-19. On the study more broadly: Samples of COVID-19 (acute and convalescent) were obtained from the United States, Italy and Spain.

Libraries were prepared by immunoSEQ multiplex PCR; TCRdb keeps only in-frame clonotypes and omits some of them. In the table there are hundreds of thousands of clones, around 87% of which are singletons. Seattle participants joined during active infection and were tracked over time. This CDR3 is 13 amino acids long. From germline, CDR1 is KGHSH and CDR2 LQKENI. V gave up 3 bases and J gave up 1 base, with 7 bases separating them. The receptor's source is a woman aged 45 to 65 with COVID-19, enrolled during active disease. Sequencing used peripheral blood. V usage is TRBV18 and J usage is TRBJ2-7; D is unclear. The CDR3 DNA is TGTGCCAGCTCACCGGTCGGGTCCTACGAGCAGTACTTC. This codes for CASSPVGSYEQYF.